A selection of T cell receptor beta chains follows, all from one sample in a study of memory CD4+ T cells and cytomegalovirus serostatus. Measured with immunoSEQ multiplex PCR; TCRdb has only the in-frame clones, and not every one. The table has 50,000 or so clones, more than 70% seen once. The sample consisted of memory CD4+ T cells from blood. Source of these receptors: an adult in good health and CMV-seropositive. Each CDR3 is given with its conserved first and last residue. A D gene is named only where the DNA matches it firmly. A row's size may be missing; if present it is once, few, many or a size class.

V gene: TRBV15
D gene: NA
J gene: TRBJ1-3
clone size: medium-sized
CDR3 DNA: TGTGCCACCAGCAGAGATCCGGGGGGCGGAAACACCATATATTTT
CDR3 protein: CATSRDPGGGNTIYF

V gene: TRBV9
D gene: NA
J gene: TRBJ2-5
clone size: NA
CDR3 DNA: TGTGCCAGCAGCGGGGGACCGTCGGGGGAGACCCAGTACTTC
CDR3 protein: CASSGGPSGETQYF

V gene: TRBV7-2
D gene: NA
J gene: TRBJ2-2
clone size: NA
CDR3 DNA: TGTGCCAGCAGCCCACTCTATAGGAGAGGGCACGGGGAGCTGTTTTTT
CDR3 protein: CASSPLYRRGHGELFF

V gene: TRBV14
D gene: NA
J gene: TRBJ2-3
clone size: NA
CDR3 DNA: TGTGCCAGCAGCGCCCACTACTACCCAGATACGCAGTATTTT
CDR3 protein: CASSAHYYPDTQYF

V gene: TRBV7-9
D gene: TRBD1
J gene: TRBJ1-6
clone size: NA
CDR3 DNA: TGTGCCAGCAGCTCGGGACAGGGGTTTAGCAATTCACCCCTCCACTTT
CDR3 protein: CASSSGQGFSNSPLHF

V gene: TRBV11-1
D gene: TRBD2
J gene: TRBJ2-3
clone size: NA
CDR3 DNA: TGTGCCAGCAGCGCGAGCGGGAGGGCCCTCACAGATACGCAGTATTTT
CDR3 protein: CASSASGRALTDTQYF

V gene: TRBV11-2
D gene: NA
J gene: TRBJ1-6
clone size: NA
CDR3 DNA: TGTGCCAGCAGCTTACGGCAACCGGGCCCGACTTCAAATTCACCCCTCCACTTT
CDR3 protein: CASSLRQPGPTSNSPLHF

V gene: TRBV10-3
D gene: TRBD2
J gene: TRBJ2-1
clone size: NA
CDR3 DNA: TGTGCCATCAGTGGCGCTGGGCGGGAGGGCCATGAGCAGTTCTTC
CDR3 protein: CAISGAGREGHEQFF

V gene: TRBV19
D gene: TRBD1
J gene: TRBJ2-6
clone size: NA
CDR3 DNA: TGTGCCAGTAGTACTCAAGGACAGGGGGCTGGGGCCAACGTCCTGACTTTC
CDR3 protein: CASSTQGQGAGANVLTF

V gene: TRBV5-1
D gene: NA
J gene: TRBJ1-1
clone size: NA
CDR3 DNA: TGCGCCAGCAGCTTGGCCCCGGGCAGGGTGGCTGAAGCTTTCTTT
CDR3 protein: CASSLAPGRVAEAFF

V gene: TRBV6-5
D gene: NA
J gene: TRBJ1-6
clone size: NA
CDR3 DNA: TGTGCCAGCAGTTCCGGACACCGGCTGAGGGCCCTCCACTTT
CDR3 protein: CASSSGHRLRALHF

V gene: TRBV18
D gene: NA
J gene: TRBJ1-5
clone size: NA
CDR3 DNA: TGTGCCAGCTCAGCCAACAATCAGCCCCAGCATTTT
CDR3 protein: CASSANNQPQHF

V gene: TRBV5-6
D gene: NA
J gene: TRBJ1-1
clone size: once
CDR3 DNA: TGTGCCAGCAGCTTGGAAGGCGGCAGCTTGAACACTGAAGCTTTCTTT
CDR3 protein: CASSLEGGSLNTEAFF

V gene: TRBV6-6
D gene: NA
J gene: TRBJ1-5
clone size: NA
CDR3 DNA: TGTGCCAGCAGTTACTCCCGAGGGGGGGCGGGTCAGCCCCAGCATTTT
CDR3 protein: CASSYSRGGAGQPQHF